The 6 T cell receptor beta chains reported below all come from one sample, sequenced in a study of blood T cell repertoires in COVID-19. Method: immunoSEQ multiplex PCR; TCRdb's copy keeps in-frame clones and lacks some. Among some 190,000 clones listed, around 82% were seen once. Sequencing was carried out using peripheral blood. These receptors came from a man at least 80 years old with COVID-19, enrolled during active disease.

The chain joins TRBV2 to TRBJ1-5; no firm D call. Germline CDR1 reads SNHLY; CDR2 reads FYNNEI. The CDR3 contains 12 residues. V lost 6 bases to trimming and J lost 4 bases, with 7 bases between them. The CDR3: CASRPDNQPQHF. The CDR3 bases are TGTGCCAGCAGGCCAGATAATCAGCCCCAGCATTTT.

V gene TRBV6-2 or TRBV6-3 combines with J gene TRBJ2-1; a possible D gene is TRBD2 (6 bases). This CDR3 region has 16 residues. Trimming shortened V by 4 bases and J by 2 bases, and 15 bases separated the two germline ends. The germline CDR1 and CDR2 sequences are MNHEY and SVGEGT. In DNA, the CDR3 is TGTGCCAGCAGTTCCCGGGAGCCCCGGACCTACAATGAGCAGTTCTTC. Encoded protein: CASSSREPRTYNEQFF.

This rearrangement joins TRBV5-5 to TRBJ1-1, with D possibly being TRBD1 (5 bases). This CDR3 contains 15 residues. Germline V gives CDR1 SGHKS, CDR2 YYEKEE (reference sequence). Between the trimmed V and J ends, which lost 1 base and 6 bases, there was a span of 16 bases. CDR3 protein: CASSLRWQGGPEAFF. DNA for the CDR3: TGTGCCAGCAGCTTGAGATGGCAGGGTGGCCCTGAAGCTTTCTTT. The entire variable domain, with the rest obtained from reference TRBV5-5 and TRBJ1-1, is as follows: DAGVTQSPTHLIKTRGQQVTLRCSPISGHKSVSWYQQVLGQGPQFIFQYYEKEERGRGNFPDRFSARQFPNYSSELNVNALLLGDSALYLCASSLRWQGGPEAFFGQGTRLTVV.

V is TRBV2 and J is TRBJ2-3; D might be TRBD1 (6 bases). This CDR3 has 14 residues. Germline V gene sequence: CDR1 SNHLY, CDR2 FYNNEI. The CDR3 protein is CASQLGQLTDTQYF. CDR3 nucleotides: TGTGCTTCACAGCTCGGACAGCTCACAGATACGCAGTATTTT.

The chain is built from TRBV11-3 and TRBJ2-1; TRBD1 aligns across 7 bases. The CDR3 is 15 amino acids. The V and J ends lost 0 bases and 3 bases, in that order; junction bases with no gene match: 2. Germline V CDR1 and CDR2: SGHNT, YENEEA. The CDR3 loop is CASSLDRGSYNEQFF. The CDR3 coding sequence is TGTGCCAGCAGCTTAGACAGGGGGAGCTACAATGAGCAGTTCTTC.

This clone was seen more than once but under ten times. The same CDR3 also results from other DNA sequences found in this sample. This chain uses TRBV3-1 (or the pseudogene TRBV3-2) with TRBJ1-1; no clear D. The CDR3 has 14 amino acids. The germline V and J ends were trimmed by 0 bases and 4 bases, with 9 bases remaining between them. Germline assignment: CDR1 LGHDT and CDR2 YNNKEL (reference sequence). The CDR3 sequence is CASSQEVGGTEAFF. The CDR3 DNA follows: TGTGCCAGCAGCCAAGAGGTCGGAGGCACTGAAGCTTTCTTT.